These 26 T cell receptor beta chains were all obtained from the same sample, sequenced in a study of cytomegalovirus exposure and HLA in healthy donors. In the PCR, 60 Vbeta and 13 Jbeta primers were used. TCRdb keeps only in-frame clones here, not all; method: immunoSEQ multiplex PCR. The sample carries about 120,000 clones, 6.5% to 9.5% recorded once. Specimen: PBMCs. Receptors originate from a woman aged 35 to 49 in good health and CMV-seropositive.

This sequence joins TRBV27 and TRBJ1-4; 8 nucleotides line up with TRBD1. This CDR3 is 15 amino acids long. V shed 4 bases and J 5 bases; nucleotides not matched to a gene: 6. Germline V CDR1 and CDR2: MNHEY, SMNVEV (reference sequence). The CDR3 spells CASSWGRGRNEKLFF. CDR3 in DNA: TGTGCCAGCAGTTGGGGCAGGGGGCGGAATGAAAAACTGTTTTTT.

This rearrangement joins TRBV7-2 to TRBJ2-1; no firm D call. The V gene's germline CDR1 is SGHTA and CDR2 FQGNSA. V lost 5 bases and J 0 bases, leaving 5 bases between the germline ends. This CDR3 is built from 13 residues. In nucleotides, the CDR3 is TGTGCCAGCAGCCCTAGCTCCTACAATGAGCAGTTCTTC. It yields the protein CASSPSSYNEQFF.

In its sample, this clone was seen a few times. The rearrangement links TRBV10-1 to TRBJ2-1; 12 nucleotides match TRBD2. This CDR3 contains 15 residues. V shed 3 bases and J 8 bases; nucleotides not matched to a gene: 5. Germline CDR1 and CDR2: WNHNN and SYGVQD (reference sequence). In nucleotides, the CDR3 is TGCGCCAGCAGTGAAAGGACTAGCGGGATCCATGAGCAGTTCTTC. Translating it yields CASSERTSGIHEQFF.

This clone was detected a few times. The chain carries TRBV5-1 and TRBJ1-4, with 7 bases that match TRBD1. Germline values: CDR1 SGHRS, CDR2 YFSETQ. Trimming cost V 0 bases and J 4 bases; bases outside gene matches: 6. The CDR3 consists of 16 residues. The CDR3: CASSLDRGTGNEKLFF. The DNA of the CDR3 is TGCGCCAGCAGCTTGGACAGGGGTACGGGTAATGAAAAACTGTTTTTT.

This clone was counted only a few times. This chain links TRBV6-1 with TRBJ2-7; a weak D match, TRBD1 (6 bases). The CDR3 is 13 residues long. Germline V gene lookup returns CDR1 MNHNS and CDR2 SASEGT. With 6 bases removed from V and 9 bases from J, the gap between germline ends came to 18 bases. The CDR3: CASRRTVGIGQYF. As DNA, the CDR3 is TGTGCCAGCAGAAGGACAGTAGGAATTGGGCAGTACTTC.

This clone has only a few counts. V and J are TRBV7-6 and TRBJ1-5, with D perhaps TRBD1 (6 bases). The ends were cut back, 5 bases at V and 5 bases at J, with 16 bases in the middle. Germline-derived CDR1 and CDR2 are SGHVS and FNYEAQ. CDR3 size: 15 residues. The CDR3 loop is CASSQLQGGDQPQHF. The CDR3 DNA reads TGTGCCAGCAGCCAATTACAGGGAGGGGATCAGCCCCAGCATTTT.

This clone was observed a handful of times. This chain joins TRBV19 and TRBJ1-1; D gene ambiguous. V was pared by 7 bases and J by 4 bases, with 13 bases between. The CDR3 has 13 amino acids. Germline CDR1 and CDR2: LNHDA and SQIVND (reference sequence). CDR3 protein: CASMALAATEAFF. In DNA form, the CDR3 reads TGTGCCAGTATGGCCCTCGCGGCCACTGAAGCTTTCTTT. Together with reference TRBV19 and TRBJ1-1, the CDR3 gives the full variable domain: DGGITQSPKYLFRKEGQNVTLSCEQNLNHDAMYWYRQDPGQGLRLIYYSQIVNDFQKGDIAEGYSVSREKKESFPLTVTSAQKNPTAFYLCASMALAATEAFFGQGTRLTVV.

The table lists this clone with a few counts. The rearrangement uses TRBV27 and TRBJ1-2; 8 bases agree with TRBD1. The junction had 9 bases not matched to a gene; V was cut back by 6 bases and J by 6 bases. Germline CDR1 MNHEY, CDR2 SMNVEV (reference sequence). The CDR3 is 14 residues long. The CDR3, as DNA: TGTGCCAGCAGCTCTTCAGGGGGCTGGGATGGCTACACCTTC. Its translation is CASSSSGGWDGYTF.

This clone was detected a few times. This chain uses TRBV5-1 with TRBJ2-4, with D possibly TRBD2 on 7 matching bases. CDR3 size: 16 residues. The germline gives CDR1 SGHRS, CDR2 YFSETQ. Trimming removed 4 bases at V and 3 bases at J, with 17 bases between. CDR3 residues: CASSPLRGGGKNIQYF. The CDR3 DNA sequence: TGCGCCAGCAGCCCCTTAAGGGGGGGCGGCAAAAACATTCAGTACTTC.

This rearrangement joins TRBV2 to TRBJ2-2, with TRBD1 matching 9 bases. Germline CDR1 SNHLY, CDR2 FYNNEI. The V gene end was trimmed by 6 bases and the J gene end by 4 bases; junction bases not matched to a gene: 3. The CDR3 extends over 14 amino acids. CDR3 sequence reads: CASSRDRVTGELFF. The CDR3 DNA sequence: TGTGCCAGCAGCCGGGACAGGGTCACCGGGGAGCTGTTTTTT.

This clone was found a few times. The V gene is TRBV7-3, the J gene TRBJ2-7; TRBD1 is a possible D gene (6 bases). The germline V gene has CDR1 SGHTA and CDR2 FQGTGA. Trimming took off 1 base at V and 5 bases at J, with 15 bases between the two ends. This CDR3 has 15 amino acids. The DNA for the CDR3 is TGTGCCAGCAGCTTAAGGGGGCAGGGAGTGAACGAGCAGTACTTC. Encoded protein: CASSLRGQGVNEQYF.

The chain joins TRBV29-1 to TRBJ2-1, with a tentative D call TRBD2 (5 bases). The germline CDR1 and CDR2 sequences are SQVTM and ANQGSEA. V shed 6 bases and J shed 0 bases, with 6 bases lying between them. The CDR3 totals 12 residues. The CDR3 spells CSVGSSYNEQFF. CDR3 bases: TGCAGCGTAGGGAGCTCCTACAATGAGCAGTTCTTC.

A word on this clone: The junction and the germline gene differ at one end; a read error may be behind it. CDR3 DNA sequence: TGTGCCAGCAGCTTACCGACAGGGGAATGGCGGTTC. It encodes CASSLPTGEWRF. The chain joins TRBV7-9 to TRBJ2-7; TRBD1 matches 8 bases. Germline V gene data show CDR1 as SEHNR and CDR2 as FQNEAQ (reference sequence). There are 12 residues in the CDR3.

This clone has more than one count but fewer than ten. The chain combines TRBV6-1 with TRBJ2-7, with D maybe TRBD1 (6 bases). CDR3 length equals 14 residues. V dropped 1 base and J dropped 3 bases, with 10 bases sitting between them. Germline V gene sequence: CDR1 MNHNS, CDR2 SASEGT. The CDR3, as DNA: TGTGCCAGCAGTGAAGGCCCACAGGGCTACGAGCAGTACTTC. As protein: CASSEGPQGYEQYF.

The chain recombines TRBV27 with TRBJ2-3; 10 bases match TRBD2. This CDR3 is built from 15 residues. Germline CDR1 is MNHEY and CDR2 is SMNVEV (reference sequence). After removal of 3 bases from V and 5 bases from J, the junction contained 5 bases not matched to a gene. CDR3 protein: CASSFERGGRDTQYF. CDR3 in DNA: TGTGCCAGCAGTTTCGAGCGGGGGGGCAGAGATACGCAGTATTTT.

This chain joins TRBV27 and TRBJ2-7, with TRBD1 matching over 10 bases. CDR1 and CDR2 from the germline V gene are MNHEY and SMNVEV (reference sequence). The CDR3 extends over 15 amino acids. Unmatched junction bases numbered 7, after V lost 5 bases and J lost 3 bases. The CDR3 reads CASSTRDRGNYEQYF. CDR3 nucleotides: TGTGCCAGCAGTACCCGGGACAGGGGCAACTACGAGCAGTACTTC.

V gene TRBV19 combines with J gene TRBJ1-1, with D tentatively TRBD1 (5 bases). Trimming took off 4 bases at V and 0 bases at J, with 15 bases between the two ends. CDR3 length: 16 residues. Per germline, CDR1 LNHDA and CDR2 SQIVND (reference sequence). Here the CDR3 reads CASSRGTGTLNTEAFF. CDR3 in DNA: TGTGCCAGTAGTAGGGGGACCGGGACTCTGAACACTGAAGCTTTCTTT.

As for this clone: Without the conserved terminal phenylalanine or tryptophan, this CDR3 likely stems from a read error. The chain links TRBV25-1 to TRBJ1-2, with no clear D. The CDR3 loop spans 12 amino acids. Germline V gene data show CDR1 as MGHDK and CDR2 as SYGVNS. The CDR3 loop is CARRPADYGYTV. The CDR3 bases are TGTGCGAGGCGGCCGGCTGACTATGGCTACACCGTC.

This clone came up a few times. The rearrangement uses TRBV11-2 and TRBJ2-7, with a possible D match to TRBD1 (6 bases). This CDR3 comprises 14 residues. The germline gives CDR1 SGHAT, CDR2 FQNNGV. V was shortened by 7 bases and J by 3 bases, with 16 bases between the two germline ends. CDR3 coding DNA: TGTGCCAGCACCCAATTGGGGGCCCGCTACGAGCAGTACTTC. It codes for CASTQLGARYEQYF.

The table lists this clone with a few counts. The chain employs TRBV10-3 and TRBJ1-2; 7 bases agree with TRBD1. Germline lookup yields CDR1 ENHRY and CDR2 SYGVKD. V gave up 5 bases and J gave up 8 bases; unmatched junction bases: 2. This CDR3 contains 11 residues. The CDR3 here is CAISTGEGYTF. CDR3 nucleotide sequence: TGTGCCATCAGTACAGGGGAGGGCTACACCTTC.

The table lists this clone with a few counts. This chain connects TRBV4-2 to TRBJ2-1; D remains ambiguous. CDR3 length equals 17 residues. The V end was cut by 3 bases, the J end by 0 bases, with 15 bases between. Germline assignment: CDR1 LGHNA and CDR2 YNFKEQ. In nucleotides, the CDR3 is TGTGCCAGCAGCCATCCCGGAGCTCCGAGCTCCTACAATGAGCAGTTCTTC. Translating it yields CASSHPGAPSSYNEQFF.

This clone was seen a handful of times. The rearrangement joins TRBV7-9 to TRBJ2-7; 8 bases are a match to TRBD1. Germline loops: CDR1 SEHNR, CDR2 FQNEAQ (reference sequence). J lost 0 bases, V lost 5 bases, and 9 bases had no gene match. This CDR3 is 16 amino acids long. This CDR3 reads CASSPRQGTLSYEQYF. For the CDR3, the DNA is TGTGCCAGCAGCCCCAGACAGGGGACCCTCTCCTACGAGCAGTACTTC.

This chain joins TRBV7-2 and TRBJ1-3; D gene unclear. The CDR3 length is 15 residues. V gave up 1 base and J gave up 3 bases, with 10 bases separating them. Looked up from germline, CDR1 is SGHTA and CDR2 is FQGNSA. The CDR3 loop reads CASSLGPGSGNTIYF. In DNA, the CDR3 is TGTGCCAGCAGCTTAGGGCCAGGCAGTGGAAACACCATATATTTT.

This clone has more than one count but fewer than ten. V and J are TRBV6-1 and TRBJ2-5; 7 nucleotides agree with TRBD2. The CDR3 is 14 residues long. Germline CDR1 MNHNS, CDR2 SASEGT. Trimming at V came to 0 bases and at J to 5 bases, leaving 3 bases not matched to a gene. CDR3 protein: CASSEASGQETQYF. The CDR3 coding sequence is TGTGCCAGCAGTGAAGCTAGCGGGCAGGAGACCCAGTACTTC.

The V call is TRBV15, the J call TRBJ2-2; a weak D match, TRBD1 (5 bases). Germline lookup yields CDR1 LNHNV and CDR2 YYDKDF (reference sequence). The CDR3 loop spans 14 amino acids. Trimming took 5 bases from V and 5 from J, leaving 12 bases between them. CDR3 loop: CATSGPSGTGELFF. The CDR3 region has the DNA TGTGCCACCAGCGGTCCTTCAGGGACCGGGGAGCTGTTTTTT.

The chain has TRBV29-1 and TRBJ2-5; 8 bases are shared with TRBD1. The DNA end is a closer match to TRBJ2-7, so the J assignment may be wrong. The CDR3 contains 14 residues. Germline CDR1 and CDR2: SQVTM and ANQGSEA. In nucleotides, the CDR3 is TGCAGCGTAGCTCGGAAGGACAGGGAACGCGAGCAGTACTTC. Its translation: CSVARKDREREQYF.